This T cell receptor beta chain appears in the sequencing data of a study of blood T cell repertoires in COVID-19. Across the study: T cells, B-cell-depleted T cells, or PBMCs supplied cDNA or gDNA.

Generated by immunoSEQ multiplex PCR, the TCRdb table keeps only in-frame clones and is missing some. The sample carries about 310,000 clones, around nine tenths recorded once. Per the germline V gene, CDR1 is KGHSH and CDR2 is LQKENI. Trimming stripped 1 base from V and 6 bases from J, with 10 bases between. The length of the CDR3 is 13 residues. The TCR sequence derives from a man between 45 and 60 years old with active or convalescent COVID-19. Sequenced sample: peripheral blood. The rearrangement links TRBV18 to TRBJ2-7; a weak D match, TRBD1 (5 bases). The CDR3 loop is CASSPLEDSEQYF. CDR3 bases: TGTGCCAGCTCACCACTTGAAGACAGCGAGCAGTACTTC.